This T cell receptor (beta chain) appears in the sequencing data of a study of early T cells in non-severe SARS-CoV-2 infection. As part of library construction, unique molecular identifiers were attached to individual cDNA molecules. Using its own MiXCR run on the 5' RACE reads, TCRdb lists one record per CDR3 protein. The table has about 33,000 distinct CDR3 sequences, about 6.7% seen once. This clonotype was picked up a small number of times. Its antigen is not known. Overall study findings and caveats: Private and CD4 specificities were missed by VDJdb matching, which favored anti-spike CD8 responses.

The sample consisted of whole blood. The TCR comes from an adult who was a healthcare worker with PCR-confirmed SARS-CoV-2 infection or an uninfected control (not recorded which).

CDR3 nucleotide sequence: TGTGCCAGCAGCTTAATTCCGGACGGGGAGCTGTTTTTT. It encodes CASSLIPDGELFF. The chain uses TRBV7-3 and TRBJ2-2, with D unclear. Germline loops: CDR1 SGHTA, CDR2 FQGTGA. The V end was cut by 1 base, the J end by 7 bases, with 7 bases between. The CDR3 covers 13 residues.